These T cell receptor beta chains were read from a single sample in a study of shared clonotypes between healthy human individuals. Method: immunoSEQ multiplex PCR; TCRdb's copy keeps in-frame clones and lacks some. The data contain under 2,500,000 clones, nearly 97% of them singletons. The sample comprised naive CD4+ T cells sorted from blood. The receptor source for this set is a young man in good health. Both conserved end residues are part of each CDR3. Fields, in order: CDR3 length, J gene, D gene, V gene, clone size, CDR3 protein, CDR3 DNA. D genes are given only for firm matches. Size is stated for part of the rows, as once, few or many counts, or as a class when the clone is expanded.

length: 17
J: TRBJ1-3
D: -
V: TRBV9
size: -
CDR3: CASNTFVLGGPGNTIYF
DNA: TGTGCCAGCAACACATTTGTCCTCGGAGGCCCTGGAAACACCATATATTTT

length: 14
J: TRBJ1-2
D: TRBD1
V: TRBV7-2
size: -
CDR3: CASSPRTGIYGYTF
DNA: TGTGCCAGCAGCCCCAGGACAGGAATCTATGGCTACACCTTC

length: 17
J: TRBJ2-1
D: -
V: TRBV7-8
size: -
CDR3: CASSLGWRVASADEQFF
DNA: TGTGCCAGCAGCTTAGGTTGGAGGGTCGCATCCGCGGATGAGCAGTTCTTC

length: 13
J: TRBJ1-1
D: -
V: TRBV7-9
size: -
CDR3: CASSLQTGGEAFF
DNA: TGTGCCAGCAGCTTACAGACAGGAGGTGAAGCTTTCTTT

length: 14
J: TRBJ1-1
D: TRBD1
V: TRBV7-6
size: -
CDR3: CASSTYHGAGGAFF
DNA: TGTGCCAGCAGCACCTACCACGGGGCAGGGGGAGCTTTCTTT

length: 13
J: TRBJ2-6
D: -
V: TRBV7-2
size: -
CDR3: CARRVRGANVLTF
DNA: TGTGCCAGAAGGGTGCGCGGGGCCAACGTCCTGACTTTC

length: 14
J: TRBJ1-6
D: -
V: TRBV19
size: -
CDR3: CASSKSSYNSPLHF
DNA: TGTGCCAGTAGCAAGAGCTCCTATAATTCACCCCTCCACTTT

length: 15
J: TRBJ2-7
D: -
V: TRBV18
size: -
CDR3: CASSPRLGDPEEQYF
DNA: TGTGCCAGCTCACCTCGCCTCGGGGACCCCGAAGAGCAGTACTTC

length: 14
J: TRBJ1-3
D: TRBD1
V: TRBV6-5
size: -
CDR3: CASRTGVSGNTIYF
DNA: TGTGCCAGCAGAACAGGGGTGAGCGGAAACACCATATATTTT

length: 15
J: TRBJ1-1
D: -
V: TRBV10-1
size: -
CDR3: CASSDSPPMNTEAFF
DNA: TGCGCCAGCAGTGATTCACCGCCCATGAACACTGAAGCTTTCTTT

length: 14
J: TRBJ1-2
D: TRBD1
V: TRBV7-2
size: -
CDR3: CASSLWTGNYGYTF
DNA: TGTGCCAGCAGCTTATGGACAGGGAACTATGGCTACACCTTC

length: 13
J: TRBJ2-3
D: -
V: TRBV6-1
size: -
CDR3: CASSDERPDTQYF
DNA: TGTGCCAGCAGTGACGAGCGTCCAGATACGCAGTATTTT

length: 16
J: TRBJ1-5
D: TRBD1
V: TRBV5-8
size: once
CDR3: CASSPRGRGHNQPQHF
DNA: TGTGCCAGCAGCCCTCGGGGCAGGGGGCACAATCAGCCCCAGCATTTT

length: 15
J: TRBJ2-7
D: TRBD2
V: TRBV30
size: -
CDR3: CAWRWTFGGDGEQYF
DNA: TGTGCCTGGAGGTGGACATTCGGGGGGGACGGAGAGCAGTACTTC

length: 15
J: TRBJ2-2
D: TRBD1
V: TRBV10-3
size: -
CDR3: CAISSTGEVTGELFF
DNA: TGTGCCATCAGTTCGACAGGGGAGGTCACCGGGGAGCTGTTTTTT